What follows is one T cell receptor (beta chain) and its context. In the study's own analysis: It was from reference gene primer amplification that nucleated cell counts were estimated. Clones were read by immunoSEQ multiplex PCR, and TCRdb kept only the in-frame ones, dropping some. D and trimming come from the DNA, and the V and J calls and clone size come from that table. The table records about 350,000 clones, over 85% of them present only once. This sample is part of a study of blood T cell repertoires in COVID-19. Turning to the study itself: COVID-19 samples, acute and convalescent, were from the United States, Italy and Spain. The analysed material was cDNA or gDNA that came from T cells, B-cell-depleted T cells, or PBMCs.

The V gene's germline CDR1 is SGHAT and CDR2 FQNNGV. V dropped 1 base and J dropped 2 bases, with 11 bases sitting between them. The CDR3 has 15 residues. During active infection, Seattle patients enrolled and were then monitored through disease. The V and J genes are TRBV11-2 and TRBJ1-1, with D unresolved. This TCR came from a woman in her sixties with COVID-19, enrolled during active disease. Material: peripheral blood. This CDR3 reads CASSLVRRANTEAFF. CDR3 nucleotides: TGTGCCAGCAGCTTAGTTCGGAGGGCCAACACTGAAGCTTTCTTT.